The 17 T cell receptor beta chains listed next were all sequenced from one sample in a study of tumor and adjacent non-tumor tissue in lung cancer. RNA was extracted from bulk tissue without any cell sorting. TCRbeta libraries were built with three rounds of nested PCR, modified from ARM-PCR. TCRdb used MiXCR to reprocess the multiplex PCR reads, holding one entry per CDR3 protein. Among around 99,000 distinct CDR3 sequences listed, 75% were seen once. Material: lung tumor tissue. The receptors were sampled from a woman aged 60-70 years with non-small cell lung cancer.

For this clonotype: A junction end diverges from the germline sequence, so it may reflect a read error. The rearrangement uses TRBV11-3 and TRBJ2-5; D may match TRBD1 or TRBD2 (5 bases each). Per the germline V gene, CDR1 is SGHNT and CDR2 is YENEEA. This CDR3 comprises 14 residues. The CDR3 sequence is CASSHRDGEETQYF. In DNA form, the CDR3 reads TGTGCCAGCAGCCATCGGGACGGAGAAGAGACCCAGTACTTT. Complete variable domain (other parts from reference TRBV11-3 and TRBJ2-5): EAGVVQSPRYKIIEKKQPVAFWCNPISGHNTLYWYLQNLGQGPELLIRYENEEAVDDSQLPKDRFSAERLKGVDSTLKIQPAELGDSAVYLCASSHRDGEETQYFGPGTRLLVL.

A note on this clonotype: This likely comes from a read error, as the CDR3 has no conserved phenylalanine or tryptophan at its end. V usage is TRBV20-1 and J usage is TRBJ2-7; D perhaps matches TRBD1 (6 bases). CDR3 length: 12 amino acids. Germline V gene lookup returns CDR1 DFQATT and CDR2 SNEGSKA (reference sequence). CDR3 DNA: TGCAGTGATGCGGACAGCTCCTACGGGCAGTACTTA. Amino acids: CSDADSSYGQYL.

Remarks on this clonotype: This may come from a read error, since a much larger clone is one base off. The CDR3 DNA reads TGTGCCAGCAGCCAAGAAGGGTATGGACTAGCCGGGGAGCTGTTTTTT. It specifies CASSQEGYGLAGELFF. V is TRBV4-2 and J is TRBJ2-2; 7 bases match TRBD2. After removal of 0 bases from V and 6 bases from J, the junction contained 7 bases not matched to a gene. Germline loops: CDR1 LGHNA, CDR2 YNFKEQ. The CDR3 spans 16 residues.

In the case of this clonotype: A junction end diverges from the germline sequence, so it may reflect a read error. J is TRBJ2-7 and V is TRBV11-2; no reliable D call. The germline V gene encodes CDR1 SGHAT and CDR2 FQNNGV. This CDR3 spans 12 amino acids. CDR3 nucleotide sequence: TGTGCCAACAGCTTATCTGACTACGAGCAGTACTTC. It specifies CANSLSDYEQYF. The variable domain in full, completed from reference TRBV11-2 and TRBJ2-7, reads EAGVAQSPRYKIIEKRQSVAFWCNPISGHATLYWYQQILGQGPKLLIQFQNNGVVDDSQLPKDRFSAERLKGVDSTLKIQPAKLEDSAVYLCANSLSDYEQYFGPGTRLTVT.

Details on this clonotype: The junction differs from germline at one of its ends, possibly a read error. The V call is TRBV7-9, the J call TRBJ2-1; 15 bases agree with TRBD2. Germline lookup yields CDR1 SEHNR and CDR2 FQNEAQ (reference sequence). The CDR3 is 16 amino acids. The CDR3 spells CASSLTGLAGGNEQFF. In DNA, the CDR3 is TGTGCCAGCAGCTTAACGGGACTAGCGGGGGGTAATGAACAGTTCTTC.

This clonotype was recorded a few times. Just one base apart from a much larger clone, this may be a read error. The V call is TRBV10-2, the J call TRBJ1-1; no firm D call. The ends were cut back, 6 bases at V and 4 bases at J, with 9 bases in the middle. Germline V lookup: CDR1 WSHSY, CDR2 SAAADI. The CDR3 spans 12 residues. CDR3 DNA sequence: TGCGCCAGCAGGACGGGATTCACTGAAGCTTTCTTT. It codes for CASRTGFTEAFF.

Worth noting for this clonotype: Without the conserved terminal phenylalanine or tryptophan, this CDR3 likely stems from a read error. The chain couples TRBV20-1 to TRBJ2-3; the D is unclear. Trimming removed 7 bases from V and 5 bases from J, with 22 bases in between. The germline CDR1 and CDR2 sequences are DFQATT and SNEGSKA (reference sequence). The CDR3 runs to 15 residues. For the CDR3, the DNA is TGCAGTGGCAGTGGTGAGAGAGGCGGCATAGATACGCAGTATTAT. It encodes CSGSGERGGIDTQYY.

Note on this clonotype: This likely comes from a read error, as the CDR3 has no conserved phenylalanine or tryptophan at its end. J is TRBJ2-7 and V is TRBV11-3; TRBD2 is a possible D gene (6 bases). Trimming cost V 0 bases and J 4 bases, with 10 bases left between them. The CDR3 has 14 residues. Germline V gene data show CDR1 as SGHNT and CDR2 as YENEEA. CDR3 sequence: CASSLDAGTYEQYY. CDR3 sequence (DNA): TGTGCCAGCAGCTTAGATGCGGGAACTTACGAGCAGTACTAC.

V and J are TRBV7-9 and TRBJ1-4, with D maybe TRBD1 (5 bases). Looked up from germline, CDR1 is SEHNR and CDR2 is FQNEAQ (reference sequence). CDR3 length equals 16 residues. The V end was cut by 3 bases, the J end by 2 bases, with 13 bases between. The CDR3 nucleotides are TGTGCCAGCAGCTTGGGGGGGACGGTGACTAATGAAAAACTGTTTTTT. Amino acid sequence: CASSLGGTVTNEKLFF.

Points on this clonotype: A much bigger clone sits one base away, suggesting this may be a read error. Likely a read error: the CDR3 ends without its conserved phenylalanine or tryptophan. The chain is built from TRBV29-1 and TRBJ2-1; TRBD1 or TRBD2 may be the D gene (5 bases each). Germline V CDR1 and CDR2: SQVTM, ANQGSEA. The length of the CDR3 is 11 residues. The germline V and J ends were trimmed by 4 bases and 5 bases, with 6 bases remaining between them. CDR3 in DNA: TGCAGCGTTGTGGGGGACAATGAGCAGTTCCTC. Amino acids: CSVVGDNEQFL.

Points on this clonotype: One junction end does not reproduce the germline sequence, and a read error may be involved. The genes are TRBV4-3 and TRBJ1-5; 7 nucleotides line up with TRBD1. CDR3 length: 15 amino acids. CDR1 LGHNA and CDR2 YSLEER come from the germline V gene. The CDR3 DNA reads TGCGCCAGCAGCCTTACAGGGGACGGCAATCAGCCCCAGCAATTT. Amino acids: CASSLTGDGNQPQQF.

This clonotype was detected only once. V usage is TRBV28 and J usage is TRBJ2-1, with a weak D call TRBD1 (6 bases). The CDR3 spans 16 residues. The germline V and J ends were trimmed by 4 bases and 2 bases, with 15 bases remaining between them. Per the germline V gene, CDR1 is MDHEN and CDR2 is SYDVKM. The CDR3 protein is CASSSMGRGTYNEQFF. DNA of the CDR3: TGTGCCAGCAGTTCAATGGGCAGGGGAACCTACAATGAGCAGTTCTTC.

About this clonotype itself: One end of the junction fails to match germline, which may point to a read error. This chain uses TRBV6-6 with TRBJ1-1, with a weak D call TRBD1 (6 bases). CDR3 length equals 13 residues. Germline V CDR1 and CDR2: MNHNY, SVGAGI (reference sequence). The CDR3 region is CVSSTEGDTEALF. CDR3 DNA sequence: TGTGTCAGCAGCACGGAGGGGGACACTGAAGCTCTCTTT.

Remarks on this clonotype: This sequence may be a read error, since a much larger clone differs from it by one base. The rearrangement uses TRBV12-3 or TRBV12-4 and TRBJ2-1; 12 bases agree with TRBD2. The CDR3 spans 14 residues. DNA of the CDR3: TGTGCCAGCAGTTTCACTAGCGGGGGGAGAGAGCAGTCCTTC. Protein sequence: CASSFTSGGREQSF.

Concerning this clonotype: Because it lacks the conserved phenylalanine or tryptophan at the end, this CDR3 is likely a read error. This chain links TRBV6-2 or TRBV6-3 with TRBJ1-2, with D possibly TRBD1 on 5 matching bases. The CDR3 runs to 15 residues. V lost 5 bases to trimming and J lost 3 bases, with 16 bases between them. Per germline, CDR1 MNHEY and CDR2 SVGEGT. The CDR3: CASSTGTGADYGYTL. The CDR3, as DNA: TGTGCCAGCAGTACCGGGACCGGGGCAGACTATGGCTACACCCTC.

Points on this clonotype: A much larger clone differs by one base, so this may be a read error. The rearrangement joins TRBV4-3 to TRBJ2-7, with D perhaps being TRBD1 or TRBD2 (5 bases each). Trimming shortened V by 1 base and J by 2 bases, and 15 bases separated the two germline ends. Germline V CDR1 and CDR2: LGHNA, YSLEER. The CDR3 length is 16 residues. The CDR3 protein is CASSQGSPGPTYEQYF. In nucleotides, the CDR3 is TGCGCCAGCAGCCAAGGTTCCCCGGGACCTACCTACGAGCAGTACTTC.

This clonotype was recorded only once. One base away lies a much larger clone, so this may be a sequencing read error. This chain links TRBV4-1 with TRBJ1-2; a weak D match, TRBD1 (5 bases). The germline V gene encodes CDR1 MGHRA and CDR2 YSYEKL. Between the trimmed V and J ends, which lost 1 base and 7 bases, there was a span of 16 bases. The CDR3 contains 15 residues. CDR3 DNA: TGCGCCAGCAGCCAAGTATCGACAAGGGGAGGTGGCTACACCTTC. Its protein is CASSQVSTRGGGYTF.